This T cell receptor (beta chain) was obtained from a study of T cell clonotyping in hematopoietic cell transplantation. Only in-frame clones appear in the TCRdb table, and some are missing; sequencing was by immunoSEQ multiplex PCR. This sample has about 36,000 clones; about 90% occur once, and the top ten carry over 1.5%. This clone appeared a single time. Its antigen is not known. Overall study findings and caveats: Few recipient clonotypes overlapped donors; over 97% were de novo at given depth. After transplant, recipient diversity fell while pathologically expanded clonotypes grew through day 180.

This TCR was sampled from a woman in her thirties or forties in good health. Some clones in this sample may be carry-over from other donors' samples. Sequencing was carried out using peripheral blood mononuclear cells.

In DNA form, the CDR3 reads TGTGCCAGCAGTTCCTCCAGACTAGCGGGAGGGTACGAGCAGTACTTC. This codes for CASSSSRLAGGYEQYF. This chain uses TRBV28 with TRBJ2-7, with 14 positions matching TRBD2. The junction had 6 bases not matched to a gene; V was cut back by 4 bases and J by 4 bases. This CDR3 comprises 16 residues. Germline-derived CDR1 and CDR2 are MDHEN and SYDVKM.